The entry below gives a single T cell receptor beta chain sequence along with its context. The data are from a study of T-cell reconstitution after alpha-beta-depleted transplantation in children. Unique molecular identifiers were incorporated when the TCRbeta library was constructed. TCRdb processed the PCR reads anew with MiXCR; each CDR3 protein has one entry. Here the sample spans 330,000 or so distinct CDR3 sequences, around a tenth being singletons. The length of the CDR3 is 15 residues. The ends were cut back, 5 bases at V and 7 bases at J, with 18 bases in the middle. The germline gives CDR1 LGHNA, CDR2 YSLEER.

The chain combines TRBV4-3 with TRBJ2-1; D might be TRBD2 (6 bases). The sample consisted of PBMCs from the stem cell graft donor, taken from the stem cell graft. The clonotype originates from a human donor who donated a stem cell graft to a child with acute lymphoblastic leukemia. CDR3 in amino acids: CASSRWRGVGNEQFF. CDR3 sequence (DNA): TGCGCCAGCAGCAGGTGGAGGGGAGTTGGAAATGAGCAGTTCTTC.